A selection of T cell receptor beta chains follows, all from one sample in a study of early T cells in non-severe SARS-CoV-2 infection. Using its own MiXCR run on the 5' RACE reads, TCRdb lists one record per CDR3 protein. Of under 70,000 distinct CDR3 sequences listed, roughly 7.6% were seen once; the top ten hold approximately 10%. The sample here was whole blood, taken at baseline. The receptors were sampled from an adult who was a healthcare worker with PCR-confirmed SARS-CoV-2 infection or an uninfected control (not recorded which). Both conserved end residues are part of each CDR3. Fields, in order: CDR3 protein, CDR3 DNA, D gene, J gene, clone size, V gene. D genes are given only for firm matches. Size tells how often a clone was seen (once, few, many) or the class of an expanded clone, and some rows leave it out.

CDR3: CASTLALGFSGANVLTF
DNA: TGTGCCAGCACCCTTGCCCTTGGGTTCTCTGGGGCCAACGTCCTGACTTTC
D: NA
J: TRBJ2-6
size: NA
V: TRBV7-9

CDR3: CSVVLDRNTEAFF
DNA: TGCAGCGTTGTCTTAGACCGAAACACTGAAGCTTTCTTT
D: NA
J: TRBJ1-1
size: few
V: TRBV29-1

CDR3: CSAKDNSYEQYF
DNA: TGCAGTGCCAAGGACAATTCCTACGAGCAGTACTTC
D: NA
J: TRBJ2-7
size: many
V: TRBV20-1

CDR3: CASSQRSLGGTSYNEQFF
DNA: TGCGCCAGCAGCCAAAGGAGCTTAGGGGGTACATCCTACAATGAGCAGTTCTTC
D: NA
J: TRBJ2-1
size: many
V: TRBV4-1

CDR3: CAARDRGTDTQYF
DNA: TGTGCCGCCCGGGACAGGGGCACAGATACGCAGTATTTT
D: TRBD1
J: TRBJ2-3
size: NA
V: TRBV10-3

CDR3: CASSLRVAGPYEQYF
DNA: TGTGCCAGCAGTTTAAGGGTAGCGGGACCCTACGAGCAGTACTTC
D: TRBD2
J: TRBJ2-7
size: few
V: TRBV28

CDR3: CASSELAGDNEQFF
DNA: TGTGCCAGCAGCGAACTAGCGGGGGACAATGAGCAGTTCTTC
D: TRBD2
J: TRBJ2-1
size: few
V: TRBV3-1

CDR3: CASTDTGAIDNEQFF
DNA: TGCGCCAGCACCGATACCGGGGCAATTGACAATGAGCAGTTCTTC
D: NA
J: TRBJ2-1
size: once
V: TRBV5-1

CDR3: CSASLGANQPQHF
DNA: TGCAGTGCTTCGTTGGGGGCCAATCAGCCCCAGCATTTT
D: NA
J: TRBJ1-5
size: many
V: TRBV20-1

CDR3: CASRDLKGPDTQYF
DNA: TGCGCCAGCAGGGACCTAAAGGGCCCAGATACGCAGTATTTT
D: NA
J: TRBJ2-3
size: many
V: TRBV5-1

CDR3: CASGTTGENEKLFF
DNA: TGTGCCAGCGGGACGACAGGAGAGAATGAAAAACTGTTTTTT
D: NA
J: TRBJ1-4
size: few
V: TRBV6-2/TRBV6-3

CDR3: CASSMRTAISTEAFF
DNA: TGTGCCAGCAGCATGAGGACAGCCATCTCCACTGAAGCTTTCTTT
D: NA
J: TRBJ1-1
size: NA
V: TRBV3-1

CDR3: CASSQDRGGTDTQYF
DNA: TGTGCCAGCAGTCAAGACAGGGGGGGCACAGATACGCAGTATTTT
D: TRBD1
J: TRBJ2-3
size: NA
V: TRBV27

CDR3: CASSRKVNTEAFF
DNA: TGTGCCAGCAGTCGTAAGGTGAACACTGAAGCTTTCTTT
D: NA
J: TRBJ1-1
size: once
V: TRBV12-3/TRBV12-4

CDR3: CASTEYEWPGLAGVYEQFF
DNA: TGTGCCAGTACAGAATACGAGTGGCCGGGACTAGCGGGAGTCTATGAGCAGTTCTTC
D: TRBD2
J: TRBJ2-1
size: NA
V: TRBV19

CDR3: CASSLVAGQGYTF
DNA: TGTGCCAGCAGCTTGGTGGCAGGTCAGGGCTACACCTTC
D: NA
J: TRBJ1-2
size: few
V: TRBV5-4

CDR3: CSVSETAARLAVSFLAKNIQYF
DNA: TGCAGCGTGAGTGAGACGGCGGCCAGACTAGCGGTCTCCTTCTTAGCCAAAAACATTCAGTACTTC
D: TRBD2
J: TRBJ2-4
size: many
V: TRBV29-1

CDR3: CASSLDAGEWNEQFF
DNA: TGCGCCAGCAGCTTGGACGCGGGAGAGTGGAATGAGCAGTTCTTC
D: TRBD2
J: TRBJ2-1
size: few
V: TRBV5-1

CDR3: CASSEREARGGGQYF
DNA: TGTGCCAGCAGTGAAAGAGAAGCGCGTGGTGGTGGGCAGTACTTC
D: NA
J: TRBJ2-7
size: many
V: TRBV6-1

CDR3: CASSLPPGLAGPVETQYF
DNA: TGTGCCAGCAGCTTACCTCCGGGACTAGCGGGACCGGTGGAGACCCAGTACTTC
D: TRBD2
J: TRBJ2-5
size: few
V: TRBV7-8

CDR3: CASSVDPDTIYF
DNA: TGTGCCAGCAGTGTTGACCCAGACACCATATATTTT
D: NA
J: TRBJ1-3
size: NA
V: TRBV25-1

CDR3: CASSPTSGSGNEQFF
DNA: TGTGCCAGCAGTCCGACTAGCGGGAGTGGTAATGAGCAGTTCTTC
D: TRBD2
J: TRBJ2-1
size: NA
V: TRBV6-4

CDR3: CASSLDGFPTDTQYF
DNA: TGTGCCAGCAGCTTAGATGGCTTCCCCACAGATACGCAGTATTTT
D: NA
J: TRBJ2-3
size: NA
V: TRBV11-2

CDR3: CASSQPSVGRETQYF
DNA: TGTGCCAGCAGCCAACCCTCTGTGGGGCGCGAGACCCAGTACTTC
D: NA
J: TRBJ2-5
size: many
V: TRBV3-1

CDR3: CAIGWGGSPDNEQFF
DNA: TGTGCCATCGGGTGGGGCGGGAGCCCCGACAATGAGCAGTTCTTC
D: TRBD2
J: TRBJ2-1
size: few
V: TRBV10-3

CDR3: CASVRDRLRHSYNEQFF
DNA: TGTGCCAGCGTCCGGGACAGACTAAGACACTCCTACAATGAGCAGTTCTTC
D: TRBD1
J: TRBJ2-1
size: few
V: TRBV2

CDR3: CASSLIKRGPYEQYF
DNA: TGTGCCAGCAGCTTAATCAAGCGGGGGCCCTACGAGCAGTACTTC
D: TRBD2
J: TRBJ2-7
size: many
V: TRBV13

CDR3: CASSDTGTSGRDDSYEQYF
DNA: TGTGCCAGCAGTGATACCGGGACTAGCGGGAGAGATGATTCCTACGAGCAGTACTTC
D: TRBD2
J: TRBJ2-7
size: many
V: TRBV25-1

CDR3: CASKASGHPTGEQYF
DNA: TGTGCCAGCAAGGCTAGCGGCCACCCTACCGGCGAGCAGTACTTC
D: TRBD2
J: TRBJ2-7
size: NA
V: TRBV7-9

CDR3: CASTRGYRSSEQYF
DNA: TGTGCCAGCACCCGCGGCTACCGCTCCAGTGAGCAGTACTTC
D: NA
J: TRBJ2-7
size: many
V: TRBV12-3/TRBV12-4

CDR3: CSPYSRALSVEQYF
DNA: TGCAGTCCCTACTCGAGGGCCCTAAGTGTCGAGCAGTACTTC
D: NA
J: TRBJ2-7
size: many
V: TRBV20-1

CDR3: CASSLGDRAAYNEQFF
DNA: TGTGCCAGCAGCTTGGGGGACAGGGCAGCCTACAATGAGCAGTTCTTC
D: TRBD1
J: TRBJ2-1
size: few
V: TRBV5-4

CDR3: CASRPGGSFTDTQYF
DNA: TGCGCCAGCAGGCCTGGGGGGTCCTTCACAGATACGCAGTATTTT
D: NA
J: TRBJ2-3
size: few
V: TRBV5-1

CDR3: CSVGPKVGPGLAGVRKTQYF
DNA: TGCAGCGTTGGGCCTAAAGTAGGGCCGGGACTAGCGGGAGTCCGGAAGACCCAGTACTTC
D: TRBD2
J: TRBJ2-5
size: NA
V: TRBV29-1

CDR3: CASSLGLAANNEQFF
DNA: TGTGCCAGCAGCCTGGGACTAGCGGCGAACAATGAGCAGTTCTTC
D: TRBD2
J: TRBJ2-1
size: few
V: TRBV11-3

CDR3: CASSPKAGLASINEQFF
DNA: TGTGCCAGCAGTCCAAAAGCCGGGCTAGCGTCCATCAATGAGCAGTTCTTC
D: NA
J: TRBJ2-1
size: NA
V: TRBV27

CDR3: CASSARTSGGMGQETQYF
DNA: TGTGCCAGCAGCGCGAGGACTAGCGGGGGTATGGGGCAAGAGACCCAGTACTTC
D: TRBD2
J: TRBJ2-5
size: NA
V: TRBV9

CDR3: CASSLGLNNEQFF
DNA: TGTGCCAGCAGTCTAGGACTCAACAATGAGCAGTTCTTC
D: NA
J: TRBJ2-1
size: NA
V: TRBV12-3/TRBV12-4

CDR3: CASSPQAITTDTQYF
DNA: TGTGCCAGCAGTCCACAGGCCATAACCACAGATACGCAGTATTTT
D: NA
J: TRBJ2-3
size: NA
V: TRBV12-3/TRBV12-4

CDR3: CASSLTSWREYTQYF
DNA: TGCGCCAGCAGCTTGACTAGCTGGAGGGAATATACGCAGTATTTT
D: NA
J: TRBJ2-3
size: NA
V: TRBV5-1